This entry features one TCR beta chain sequence. The antigen is undetermined. The germline gives CDR1 MNHNY, CDR2 SVGAGI (reference sequence). CDR3 length equals 15 residues. Unmatched junction bases numbered 4, after V lost 7 bases and J lost 4 bases. The data are from a study of cytomegalovirus exposure and HLA in healthy donors. Findings and caveats of the study: Excluded were some V segments that proved indistinguishable, including TRBV6-2 and TRBV6-3.

13 Jbeta primers and 60 Vbeta primers were used for the PCR. Assay: immunoSEQ multiplex PCR; the TCRdb copy retains only in-frame clones and omits some. The table records about 110,000 clones, roughly 71% of them present only once. Sequencing was carried out using PBMCs. J is TRBJ2-2 and V is TRBV6-6; 12 bases line up with TRBD2. The receptor's source is a woman in her 70s in good health and CMV-seropositive. The CDR3 protein is CASIPTSGSTGELFF. The CDR3, as DNA: TGTGCCAGCATTCCGACTAGCGGGAGCACCGGGGAGCTGTTTTTT.